The 25 T cell receptor beta chains given below trace back to one sample, sequenced in a study of T cells after somatic rescue of genetic block. The data were produced by immunoSEQ multiplex PCR, yet TCRdb's version contains in-frame clones alone and is incomplete. The table records 88,000 or so clones, approximately 90% of them present only once. The sequenced sample consisted of peripheral blood mononuclear cells (PBMCs). All receptors derive from a woman aged 18-30 years.

J is TRBJ1-5 and V is TRBV28; D is unresolved. CDR1 is MDHEN, CDR2 SYDVKM, per germline. This CDR3 is 15 amino acids long. Trimming removed 6 bases at V and 0 bases at J, with 12 bases between. CDR3 loop: CASRPRVYSNQPQHF. DNA for the CDR3: TGTGCCAGCAGACCCCGGGTTTATAGCAATCAGCCCCAGCATTTT.

J is TRBJ1-5 and V is TRBV25-1, with D maybe TRBD1 (5 bases). The CDR3 is made up of 14 amino acids. Germline CDR1 reads MGHDK; CDR2 reads SYGVNS. Trimming took off 2 bases at V and 3 bases at J, with 8 bases between the two ends. Here the CDR3 DNA reads TGTGCCAGCAGTGAAACAGGCATCAATCAGCCCCAGCATTTT. This gives the protein CASSETGINQPQHF.

This clone has a single count. This sequence joins TRBV28 and TRBJ1-2; D call uncertain. Trimming took 4 bases from V and 4 from J, leaving 16 bases between them. CDR1 is MDHEN and CDR2 is SYDVKM in the germline V gene. The CDR3 contains 15 residues. The CDR3 DNA reads TGTGCCAGCAGTTCAACCGCTTTGACGGCCTATGGCTACACCTTC. Its protein is CASSSTALTAYGYTF.

The chain joins TRBV28 to TRBJ1-2; TRBD1 matches 7 bases. V was pared by 5 bases and J by 4 bases, with 4 bases of the junction left unmatched. The CDR3 is 13 amino acids. Germline CDR1 and CDR2: MDHEN and SYDVKM. As DNA, the CDR3 is TGTGCCAGCAGTCGGGACAGAGTCTATGGCTACACCTTC. Its protein is CASSRDRVYGYTF.

The CDR3 region is CAISEVAGGFSEETQYF. The CDR3 DNA sequence: TGTGCCATCAGTGAGGTGGCGGGAGGGTTTAGTGAGGAGACCCAGTACTTC. The chain employs TRBV10-3 and TRBJ2-5; 9 positions agree with TRBD2. Germline-derived CDR1 and CDR2 are ENHRY and SYGVKD. J gave up 5 bases and V 2 bases, and 12 bases lay outside the gene matches. The CDR3 has 17 residues.

The chain carries TRBV19 and TRBJ2-4; TRBD1 aligns across 8 bases. The CDR3 runs 16 residues. J was trimmed by 1 base and V by 4 bases; bases with no gene match: 6. CDR1 is LNHDA, CDR2 SQIVND, per germline (reference sequence). CDR3 residues: CASSTHQGAAKNIQYF. The CDR3 DNA reads as TGTGCCAGTAGTACGCACCAGGGGGCGGCCAAAAACATTCAGTACTTC.

This clone was recorded once. V usage is TRBV2 and J usage is TRBJ1-5, with D maybe TRBD1 (6 bases). CDR1 and CDR2 from the germline V gene are SNHLY and FYNNEI. Trimming removed 7 bases from V and 3 bases from J, with 13 bases in between. CDR3 length: 14 amino acids. Here the CDR3 DNA reads TGTGCCAGCAAGGGGGTCTTAATCAATCAGCCCCAGCATTTT. It encodes CASKGVLINQPQHF.

The CDR3 spells CASSPVVPNTEAFF. For the CDR3, the DNA is TGTGCCAGCAGCCCGGTTGTTCCGAACACTGAAGCTTTCTTT. The chain joins TRBV5-4 to TRBJ1-1; the D is unclear. This CDR3 has 14 amino acids. Deletions cut 4 bases from V and 1 base from J, with 11 bases between. The germline CDR1 and CDR2 sequences are SGHNT and YYREEE (reference sequence).

V gene TRBV5-1 combines with J gene TRBJ1-2, with a weak D call TRBD1 (5 bases). This CDR3 has 13 residues. Germline CDR1 is SGHRS and CDR2 is YFSETQ. Trimming removed 0 bases from V and 7 bases from J, with 10 bases in between. CDR3 residues: CASSLGGVGGYTF. For the CDR3, the DNA is TGCGCCAGCAGCTTGGGAGGGGTAGGTGGCTACACCTTC.

The rearrangement links TRBV6-5 to TRBJ2-7; D may be TRBD1 (6 bases). Trimming cost V 0 bases and J 3 bases, with 12 bases left between them. This CDR3 is 15 amino acids long. Germline V lookup: CDR1 MNHEY, CDR2 SVGAGI. The DNA for the CDR3 is TGTGCCAGCAGTTACTCCACAGGGCAGGGCTACGAGCAGTACTTC. Translating gives CASSYSTGQGYEQYF.

The chain has TRBV5-1 and TRBJ2-7; 8 nucleotides line up with TRBD1. Looked up from germline, CDR1 is SGHRS and CDR2 is YFSETQ. The CDR3 is 14 amino acids. V lost 0 bases, J lost 6 bases, and 5 bases stayed unmatched. CDR3 in DNA: TGCGCCAGCAGCTTGGGACAGGGGTACGGCGAGCAGTACTTC. Amino acid sequence: CASSLGQGYGEQYF.

This chain links TRBV4-3 with TRBJ1-2; a weak D match, TRBD1 (5 bases). The germline gives CDR1 LGHNA, CDR2 YSLEER. The ends were cut back, 3 bases at V and 4 bases at J, with 18 bases in the middle. This CDR3 spans 16 amino acids. For the CDR3, the DNA is TGCGCCAGCAGCCAGGACCCGGGACTCCATTCCTATGGCTACACCTTC. Protein: CASSQDPGLHSYGYTF.

V is TRBV5-4 and J is TRBJ2-7; D gene ambiguous. Germline CDR1 is SGHNT and CDR2 is YYREEE (reference sequence). Trimming stripped 4 bases from V and 1 base from J, with 12 bases between. The CDR3 has 14 amino acids. The CDR3 DNA is TGTGCCAGCAGCCTTCCCGGCAGATCCTACGAGCAGTACTTC. Translation gives CASSLPGRSYEQYF.

V is TRBV29-1 and J is TRBJ2-1; 12 nucleotides match TRBD1. This CDR3 has 14 residues. Unmatched junction bases numbered 3, after V lost 1 base and J lost 8 bases. CDR1 and CDR2 from the germline V gene are SQVTM and ANQGSEA. In DNA form, the CDR3 reads TGCAGCGTTGAAGGGGGACAGGGGGCCGATGAGCAGTTCTTC. The encoded protein is CSVEGGQGADEQFF.

The rearrangement links TRBV9 to TRBJ1-2; D not certain. Germline loops: CDR1 SGDLS, CDR2 YYNGEE. The CDR3 is 14 amino acids. The V gene lost 2 bases and the J gene lost 0 bases, with 8 bases spanning the gap. In DNA, the CDR3 is TGTGCCAGCAGCGTGAGAGCATCTAACTATGGCTACACCTTC. This translates into CASSVRASNYGYTF.

The CDR3 DNA is TGTGCCAGCAGCTTAGCTTGGAATTCCTACGAGCAGTACTTC. It specifies CASSLAWNSYEQYF. The chain combines TRBV7-2 with TRBJ2-7, with D unresolved. This CDR3 is 14 amino acids long. V was trimmed by 0 bases and J by 1 base, leaving 7 bases between them. Germline CDR1 reads SGHTA; CDR2 reads FQGNSA.

The rearrangement joins TRBV5-1 to TRBJ2-1; possibly TRBD1 or TRBD2 for D (5 bases each). The CDR3 contains 16 residues. V was cut by 0 bases and J by 6 bases, with 16 bases left in between. From germline, CDR1 is SGHRS and CDR2 YFSETQ. CDR3 protein: CASSLGPGTLLNEQFF. The CDR3 nucleotides are TGCGCCAGCAGCTTGGGACCCGGGACCCTACTCAATGAGCAGTTCTTC.

This chain links TRBV19 with TRBJ1-5; 7 bases map to TRBD1. CDR1 is LNHDA, CDR2 SQIVND, per germline (reference sequence). The CDR3 is made up of 18 amino acids. V gave up 6 bases and J gave up 3 bases; unmatched junction bases: 17. The CDR3 nucleotides read TGTGCCAGTAGAGTACAGGGGAGAGGGTCTCGGCCCAATCAGCCCCAGCATTTT. This translates into CASRVQGRGSRPNQPQHF.

The rearrangement joins TRBV9 to TRBJ1-2; 7 nucleotides agree with TRBD1. The CDR3 is 15 residues long. J gave up 2 bases and V 4 bases, and 8 bases lay outside the gene matches. Germline V gives CDR1 SGDLS, CDR2 YYNGEE. This CDR3 is CASSPGTAKNYGYTF. The CDR3 DNA follows: TGTGCCAGCAGCCCCGGGACAGCGAAGAACTATGGCTACACCTTC.

This chain's CDR3 is CASSLVKGIGELFF. CDR3 sequence (DNA): TGCGCCAGCAGCTTGGTTAAGGGGATCGGGGAGCTGTTTTTT. The chain links TRBV5-1 to TRBJ2-2; tentative D call: TRBD1 (5 bases). This CDR3 contains 14 residues. Germline V gene lookup returns CDR1 SGHRS and CDR2 YFSETQ. Trimming took 0 bases from V and 7 from J, leaving 10 bases between them.

The chain joins TRBV11-3 to TRBJ1-4, with TRBD1 matching 7 bases. Germline V gene sequence: CDR1 SGHNT, CDR2 YENEEA. The V segment lost 5 bases and the J segment 4 bases; nucleotides outside the gene matches: 10. This CDR3 comprises 16 residues. CDR3 bases: TGTGCCAGCAGCCAACCCCGGGACAGTCTTAATGAAAAACTGTTTTTT. Translation: CASSQPRDSLNEKLFF.

The chain has TRBV28 and TRBJ1-5; 10 bases agree with TRBD1. V shed 8 bases, J shed 3 bases, and the junction held 7 bases outside the gene matches. Germline values: CDR1 MDHEN, CDR2 SYDVKM. The CDR3 sequence is 15 residues long. The CDR3 coding sequence is TGTGCCAGCGCCCCAGGACAGGGGGTCAATCAGCCCCAGCATTTT. Protein sequence: CASAPGQGVNQPQHF.

V and J are TRBV5-1 and TRBJ2-7; TRBD1 matches at 11 bases. Germline V gene lookup returns CDR1 SGHRS and CDR2 YFSETQ. The CDR3 is 17 amino acids. V was pared by 4 bases and J by 0 bases, with 9 bases of the junction left unmatched. CDR3 DNA sequence: TGCGCCAGCAGCGCCCGGGACAGGGGGGCCGGCTCCTACGAGCAGTACTTC. Protein product: CASSARDRGAGSYEQYF.

The chain couples TRBV30 to TRBJ2-7; D unclear. This CDR3 has 12 residues. V was pared by 4 bases and J by 1 base, with 8 bases between. CDR1 and CDR2 from the germline V gene are GTSNPN and SVGIG (reference sequence). CDR3 nucleotides: TGTGCCTGGACTTTAGGGTCCTACGAGCAGTACTTC. Amino acids: CAWTLGSYEQYF.

The chain uses TRBV6-4 and TRBJ2-3; D is unresolved. Germline values: CDR1 MRHNA, CDR2 SNTAGT. The CDR3 runs 14 residues. Trimming stripped 5 bases from V and 2 bases from J, with 11 bases between. CDR3 DNA sequence: TGTGCCAGCAGTTACGACACGACCACAGATACGCAGTATTTT. This translates into CASSYDTTTDTQYF.